Described below is a single T cell receptor (beta chain) sequence and its context. These data are taken from a study of blood T cells in healthy people across ages. Trimming took off 2 bases at V and 1 base at J, with 9 bases between the two ends. CDR1 is SGHDT, CDR2 YYEEEE, per germline. The CDR3 contains 15 residues. Combining a sample-barcoded 5' primer with a J-beta primer mix, a second PCR ran for about 6 to 12 cycles. From the 5' RACE reads, TCRdb called clonotypes with MiXCR, one entry per CDR3 protein. The sample includes around 670,000 distinct CDR3 sequences, 25% to 30% of them seen just once.

The genes are TRBV5-6 and TRBJ1-4; D is unclear. This TCR was recovered from an elderly woman in good health. Input material: blood. The CDR3 DNA sequence: TGTGCCAGCAGCTTTGACGGTGGAACTAATGAAAAACTGTTTTTT. The encoded protein is CASSFDGGTNEKLFF.